This T cell receptor beta chain was sequenced during a study of vaccination effects on CD4 cells after COVID-19. The study, taken as a whole, reports: Convalescent patients were scarce, and early post-infection timepoints were absent.

Comments on this clone: Antigen specificity is unknown.

Per germline, CDR1 LNHNV and CDR2 YYDKDF (reference sequence). The CDR3 has 15 amino acids. Deletions cut 8 bases from V and 0 bases from J, with 15 bases between. Viral peptide pools were used in the ViraFEST assay to expand antigen-specific CD4+ T cells, and sequencing came afterward. When around nine days of culture had elapsed, CD4+ T cells were isolated. Each person got two doses of an mRNA SARS-CoV-2 vaccine, BNT162b2 or mRNA-1273. The researchers cultured 1.5 million to 2.5 million PBMC per well with approximately 10 IU/ml IL-2 and roughly 9.1 ug/ml peptides. Clones were read by immunoSEQ multiplex PCR, and TCRdb kept only the in-frame ones, dropping some. The data show about 30,000 clones, with over 75% seen just once and 5.5% to 7.5% held by the top ten.

This TCR was sampled from a human donor who received a COVID-19 vaccine. Some clones in this sample may be carry-over from other donors' samples. Sequenced material: CD4+ T cells from PBMCs cultured with SARS-CoV-2 spike peptides, taken after COVID-19 vaccination. The chain links TRBV15 to TRBJ2-3; D gene uncertain. CDR3 bases: TGTGCCACCGGTTCGAGTACAACGAGCACAGATACGCAGTATTTT. Translation: CATGSSTTSTDTQYF.